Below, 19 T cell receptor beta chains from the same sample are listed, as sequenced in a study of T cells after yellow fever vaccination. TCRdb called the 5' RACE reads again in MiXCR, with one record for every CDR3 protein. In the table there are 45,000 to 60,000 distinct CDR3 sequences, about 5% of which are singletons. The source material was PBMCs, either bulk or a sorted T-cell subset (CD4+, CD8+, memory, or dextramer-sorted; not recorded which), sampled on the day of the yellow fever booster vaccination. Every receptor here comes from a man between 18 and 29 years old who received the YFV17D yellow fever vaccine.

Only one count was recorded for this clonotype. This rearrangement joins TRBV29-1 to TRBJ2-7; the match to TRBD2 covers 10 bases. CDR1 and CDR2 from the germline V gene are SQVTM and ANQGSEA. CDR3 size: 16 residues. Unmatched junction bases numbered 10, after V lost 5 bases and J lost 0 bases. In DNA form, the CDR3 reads TGCAGCGTTTCGCCCGCTAGCGGGGGCCTCTCCTACGAGCAGTACTTC. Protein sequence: CSVSPASGGLSYEQYF.

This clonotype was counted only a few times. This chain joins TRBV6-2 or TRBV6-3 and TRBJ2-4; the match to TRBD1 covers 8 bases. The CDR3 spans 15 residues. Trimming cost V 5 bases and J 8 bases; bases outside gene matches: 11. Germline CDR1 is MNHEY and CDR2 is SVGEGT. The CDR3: CASSARQGAPDIQYF. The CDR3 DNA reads TGTGCCAGCAGTGCTCGTCAGGGGGCTCCTGACATTCAGTACTTC.

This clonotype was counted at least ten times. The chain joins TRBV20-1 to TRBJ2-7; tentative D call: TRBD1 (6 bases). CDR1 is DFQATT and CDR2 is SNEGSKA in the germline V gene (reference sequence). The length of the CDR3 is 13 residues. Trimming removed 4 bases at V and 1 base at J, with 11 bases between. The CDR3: CSAINRVSYEQYF. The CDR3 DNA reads TGCAGTGCTATCAACAGGGTATCCTACGAGCAGTACTTC.

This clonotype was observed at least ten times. CDR3 sequence: CSVEEGGGLQETQYF. CDR3 DNA: TGCAGCGTTGAAGAGGGAGGGGGGCTACAAGAGACCCAGTACTTC. This rearrangement joins TRBV29-1 to TRBJ2-5, with TRBD2 as a possible D gene (7 bases). The CDR3 sequence is 15 residues long. The V gene's germline CDR1 is SQVTM and CDR2 ANQGSEA. Deletions cut 0 bases from V and 2 bases from J, with 13 bases between. Filled out from reference TRBV29-1 and TRBJ2-5, the complete variable domain reads SAVISQKPSRDICQRGTSLTIQCQVDSQVTMMFWYRQQPGQSLTLIATANQGSEATYESGFVIDKFPISRPNLTFSTLTVSNMSPEDSSIYLCSVEEGGGLQETQYFGPGTRLLVL.

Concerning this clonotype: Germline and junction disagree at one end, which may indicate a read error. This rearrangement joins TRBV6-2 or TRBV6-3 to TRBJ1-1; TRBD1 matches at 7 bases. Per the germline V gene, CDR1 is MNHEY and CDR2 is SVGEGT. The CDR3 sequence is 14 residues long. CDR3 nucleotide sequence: TGTGCCAGCAGTTACTCGACAGGGTTTACTGAAACTTTCTTT. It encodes CASSYSTGFTETFF.

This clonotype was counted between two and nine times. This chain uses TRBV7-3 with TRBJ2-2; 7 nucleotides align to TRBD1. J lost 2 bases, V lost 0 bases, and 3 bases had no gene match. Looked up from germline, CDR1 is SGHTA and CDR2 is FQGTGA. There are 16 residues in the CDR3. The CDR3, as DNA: TGTGCCAGCAGCTTAACGAGGACAGGAAACACCGGGGAGCTGTTTTTT. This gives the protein CASSLTRTGNTGELFF.

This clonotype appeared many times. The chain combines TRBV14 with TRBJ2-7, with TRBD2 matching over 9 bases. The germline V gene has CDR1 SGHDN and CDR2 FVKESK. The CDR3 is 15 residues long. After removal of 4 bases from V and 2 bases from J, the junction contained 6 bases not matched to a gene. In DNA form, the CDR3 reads TGTGCCAGCAGCCGCTCGATAGCGGGAGCCTACGAGCAGTACTTC. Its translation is CASSRSIAGAYEQYF.

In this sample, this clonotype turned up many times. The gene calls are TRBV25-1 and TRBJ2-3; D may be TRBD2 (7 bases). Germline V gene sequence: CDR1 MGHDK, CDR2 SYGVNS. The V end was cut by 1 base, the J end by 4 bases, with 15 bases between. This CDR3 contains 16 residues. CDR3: CASSELGGGLSDTQYF. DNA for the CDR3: TGTGCCAGCAGTGAATTAGGGGGGGGCCTGTCAGATACGCAGTATTTT.

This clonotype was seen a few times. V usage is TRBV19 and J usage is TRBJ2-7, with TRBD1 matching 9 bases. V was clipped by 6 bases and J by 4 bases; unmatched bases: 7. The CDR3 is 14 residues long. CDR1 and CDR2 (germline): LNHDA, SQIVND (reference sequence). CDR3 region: CASSRSGQGYEQYV. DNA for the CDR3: TGTGCCAGTAGCCGTTCGGGACAGGGATACGAGCAGTACGTC.

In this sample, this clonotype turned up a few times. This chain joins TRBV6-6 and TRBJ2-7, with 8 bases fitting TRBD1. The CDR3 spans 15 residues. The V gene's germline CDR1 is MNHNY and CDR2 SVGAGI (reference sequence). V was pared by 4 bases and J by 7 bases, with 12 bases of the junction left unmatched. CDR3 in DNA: TGTGCCAGCAGTTGGCAGGGGGCGCGATTTTCGGAGCAGTACGTC. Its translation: CASSWQGARFSEQYV.

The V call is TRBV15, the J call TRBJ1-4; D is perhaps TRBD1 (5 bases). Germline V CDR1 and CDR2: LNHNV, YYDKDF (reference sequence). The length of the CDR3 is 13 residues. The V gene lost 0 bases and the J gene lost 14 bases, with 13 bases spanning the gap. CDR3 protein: CATSRDTSGILFF. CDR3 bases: TGTGCCACCAGCAGAGATACTTCAGGGATTCTGTTTTTT.

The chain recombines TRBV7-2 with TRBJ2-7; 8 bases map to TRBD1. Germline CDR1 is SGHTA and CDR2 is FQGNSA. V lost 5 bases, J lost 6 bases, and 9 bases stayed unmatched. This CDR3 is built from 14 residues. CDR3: CASSPRGRMGEQYV. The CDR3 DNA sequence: TGTGCCAGCAGCCCCAGGGGGCGAATGGGCGAGCAGTACGTC.

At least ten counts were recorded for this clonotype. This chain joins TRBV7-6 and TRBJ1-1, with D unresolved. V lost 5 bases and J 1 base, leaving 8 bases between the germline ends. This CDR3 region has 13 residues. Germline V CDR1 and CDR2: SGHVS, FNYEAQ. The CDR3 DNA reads TGTGCCAGCAGCCCCGGACGGAACACTGAAGCTTTCTTT. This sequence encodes CASSPGRNTEAFF.

In nucleotides, the CDR3 is TGTGCCAGCAGTCCACGGGACGGCCCCTACGAGCAGTACTTC. Translation gives CASSPRDGPYEQYF. The chain uses TRBV27 and TRBJ2-7, with D perhaps matching TRBD1 or TRBD2 (5 bases each). The CDR3 runs 14 residues. Trimming cost V 5 bases and J 2 bases, with 13 bases left between them. Germline V gives CDR1 MNHEY, CDR2 SMNVEV (reference sequence).

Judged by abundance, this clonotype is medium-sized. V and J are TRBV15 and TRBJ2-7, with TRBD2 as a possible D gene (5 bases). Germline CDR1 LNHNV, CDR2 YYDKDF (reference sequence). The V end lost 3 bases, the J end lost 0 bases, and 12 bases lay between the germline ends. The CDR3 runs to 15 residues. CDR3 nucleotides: TGTGCCACCAGCAGGGACTCCCTGACCTCCTACGAGCAGTACTTC. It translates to CATSRDSLTSYEQYF. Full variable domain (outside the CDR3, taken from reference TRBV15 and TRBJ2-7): DAMVIQNPRYQVTQFGKPVTLSCSQTLNHNVMYWYQQKSSQAPKLLFHYYDKDFNNEADTPDNFQSRRPNTSFCFLDIRSPGLGDTAMYLCATSRDSLTSYEQYFGPGTRLTVT.

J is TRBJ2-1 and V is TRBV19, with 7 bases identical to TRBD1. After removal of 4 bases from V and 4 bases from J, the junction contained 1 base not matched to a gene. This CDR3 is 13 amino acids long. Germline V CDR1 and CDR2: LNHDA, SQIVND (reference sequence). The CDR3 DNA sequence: TGTGCCAGTAGTACCAGGGGGTACAATGAGCAGTTCTTC. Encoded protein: CASSTRGYNEQFF.

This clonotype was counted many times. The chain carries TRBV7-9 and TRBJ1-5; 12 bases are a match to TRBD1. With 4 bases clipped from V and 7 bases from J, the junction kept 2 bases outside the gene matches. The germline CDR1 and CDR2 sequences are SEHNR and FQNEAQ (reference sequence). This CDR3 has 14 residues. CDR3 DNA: TGTGCCAGCAGCTCCGGGACAGGGGGCCAGCCCCAGCATTTT. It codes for CASSSGTGGQPQHF.

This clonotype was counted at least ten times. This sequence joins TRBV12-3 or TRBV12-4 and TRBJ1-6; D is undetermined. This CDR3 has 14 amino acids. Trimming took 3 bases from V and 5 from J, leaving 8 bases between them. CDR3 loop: CASSLRANNSPLHF. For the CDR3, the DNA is TGTGCCAGCAGTTTGAGAGCAAATAATTCACCCCTCCACTTT.

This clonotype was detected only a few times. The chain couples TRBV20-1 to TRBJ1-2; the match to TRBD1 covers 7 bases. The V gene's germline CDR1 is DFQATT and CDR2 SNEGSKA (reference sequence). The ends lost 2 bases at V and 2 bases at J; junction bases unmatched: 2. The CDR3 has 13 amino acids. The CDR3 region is CSARQGENYGYTF. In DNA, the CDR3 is TGCAGTGCTAGACAGGGGGAAAACTATGGCTACACCTTC.